The rows below give T cell receptor beta chains drawn from one sample of a study of tumor-infiltrating lymphocytes in localized non-small cell lung cancer. Sequenced by immunoSEQ multiplex PCR; TCRdb stores in-frame clones only, minus some. The data show approximately 5,100 clones, with 65% to 85% seen just once and roughly 10% held by the top ten. The specimen sequenced was lung tumor tissue. The receptors come from a human donor with non-small cell lung cancer. Each CDR3 is given with its conserved first and last residue. D genes are given only for firm matches. Size tells how often a clone was seen (once, few, many) or the class of an expanded clone, and some rows leave it out.

v_call,d_call,j_call,clone_size,cdr3_aa,cdr3_nt
TRBV14,-,TRBJ2-7,few,CASSQKYGSEYYEQYF,TGTGCCAGCAGCCAAAAATACGGGAGTGAATACTACGAGCAGTACTTC
TRBV4-2,-,TRBJ1-2,once,CASSQDLNYGYTF,TGTGCCAGCAGCCAAGATCTTAACTATGGCTACACCTTC
TRBV5-1,-,TRBJ1-1,-,CASSLGGFTEAFF,TGCGCCAGCAGCCTGGGGGGGTTCACTGAAGCTTTCTTT
TRBV6-1,-,TRBJ2-7,-,CAVGEGRLGEQYF,TGTGCCGTCGGCGAGGGGAGGCTGGGCGAGCAGTACTTC
TRBV16,TRBD2,TRBJ2-1,-,CASSQSQGGSDEQFF,TGTGCCAGCAGCCAATCGCAGGGCGGGAGCGATGAGCAGTTCTTC
TRBV28,-,TRBJ1-1,-,CASEMANTEAFF,TGTGCCAGTGAAATGGCCAACACTGAAGCTTTCTTT
TRBV18,TRBD1,TRBJ1-3,-,CASSRRDSSGNTIYF,TGTGCCAGCTCACGCCGGGACAGCTCTGGAAACACCATATATTTT
TRBV2,TRBD1,TRBJ1-1,-,CASRADRGGTEAFF,TGTGCCAGCAGGGCGGACAGGGGAGGGACTGAAGCTTTCTTT
TRBV9,-,TRBJ2-1,-,CAISVRGNEQFF,TGTGCCATCAGCGTCAGGGGTAATGAGCAGTTCTTC
TRBV7-9,TRBD1,TRBJ1-2,-,CASSQGQGRGYTF,TGTGCCAGCAGCCAGGGACAGGGAAGAGGCTACACCTTC
TRBV5-1,-,TRBJ2-7,once,CASSLSDEQYF,TGCGCCAGCAGCTTGTCCGACGAGCAGTACTTC
TRBV28,-,TRBJ1-4,-,CASSSHRVGEKLFF,TGTGCCAGCAGTTCCCACCGAGTTGGAGAAAAACTGTTTTTT
TRBV9,TRBD2,TRBJ2-5,-,CASSVSGLAGAETQYF,TGTGCCAGCAGCGTTAGTGGACTAGCGGGAGCAGAGACCCAGTACTTC
TRBV6-5,-,TRBJ2-7,-,CASSFLTGPGEQYF,TGTGCCAGCAGTTTCCTGACGGGTCCGGGCGAGCAGTACTTC
TRBV28,-,TRBJ2-1,-,CASSFNTIKSYNEQFF,TGTGCCAGCAGTTTTAACACTATAAAGTCCTACAATGAGCAGTTCTTC
TRBV10-3,TRBD2,TRBJ2-1,-,CAIRGTGGGYNEQFF,TGTGCCATCAGAGGCACTGGCGGGGGCTACAATGAGCAGTTCTTC
TRBV14,TRBD2,TRBJ2-5,few,CASSPVGLARETQYF,TGTGCCAGCAGCCCTGTCGGACTAGCTCGCGAGACCCAGTACTTC
TRBV7-9,TRBD1,TRBJ1-2,once,CASSPTRGLDYGYTF,TGTGCCAGCAGCCCCACCAGGGGGCTCGACTATGGCTACACCTTC
TRBV4-1,TRBD1,TRBJ1-2,-,CASSQTGFYGYTF,TGCGCCAGCAGCCAGACAGGGTTCTATGGCTACACCTTC
TRBV12-5,TRBD1,TRBJ2-7,-,CASGLVRTGNGYEQYF,TGTGCTAGTGGTTTGGTAAGGACAGGGAATGGATACGAGCAGTACTTC
TRBV30,TRBD2,TRBJ2-1,-,CAWNGGTSGLLYNEQFF,TGTGCCTGGAACGGGGGGACTAGCGGGCTTCTCTACAATGAGCAGTTCTTC
TRBV7-9,-,TRBJ2-3,-,CASSSIGGPDTQYF,TGTGCCAGCAGTTCGATCGGGGGGCCAGATACGCAGTATTTT
TRBV7-3,TRBD1,TRBJ2-7,-,CASSQTGANEQYF,TGTGCCAGCAGCCAGACAGGGGCGAACGAGCAGTACTTC
TRBV10-3,TRBD2,TRBJ2-3,once,CAISILAGSTDTQYF,TGTGCCATCTCGATTCTAGCGGGGTCCACAGATACGCAGTATTTT
TRBV5-1,-,TRBJ2-7,-,CASSEKGNYDEQYF,TGCGCCAGCAGTGAAAAGGGAAATTACGACGAGCAGTACTTC
TRBV4-2,TRBD1,TRBJ1-1,-,CASSQEILMRGGRGQYLTEAFF,TGTGCCAGCAGCCAAGAGATCCTGATGCGGGGGGGCAGGGGACAGTACCTCACTGAAGCTTTCTTT
TRBV7-9,-,TRBJ1-1,-,CASSLKGGGAGRNTEAFF,TGTGCCAGCAGCTTAAAAGGTGGGGGGGCAGGGCGGAACACTGAAGCTTTCTTT
TRBV6-5,TRBD1,TRBJ1-3,-,CASYRQGAGNTIYF,TGTGCCAGCTATAGACAGGGGGCGGGAAACACCATATATTTT
TRBV5-1,TRBD2,TRBJ2-5,few,CASSSGLAGGQETQYF,TGCGCCAGCAGCTCAGGACTAGCGGGGGGGCAAGAGACCCAGTACTTC
TRBV5-1,-,TRBJ2-2,-,CASSLDSVDTGELFF,TGCGCCAGCAGCTTGGACAGTGTGGACACCGGGGAGCTGTTTTTT
TRBV5-1,-,TRBJ2-7,few,CASSPEPGNEQYF,TGCGCCAGCAGCCCCGAACCTGGAAACGAGCAGTACTTC
TRBV6-5,-,TRBJ2-3,-,CASSYKSLTDTQYF,TGTGCCAGCAGTTACAAATCCCTCACAGATACGCAGTATTTT
TRBV4-1,-,TRBJ2-6,-,CASSQVARGPGANVLTF,TGCGCCAGCAGCCAAGTAGCCCGGGGGCCTGGGGCCAACGTCCTGACTTTC